These 14 T cell receptor beta chains originate from one sample sequenced in a study of cytomegalovirus exposure and HLA in healthy donors. PCR amplification relied on 60 Vbeta primers (plus 13 Jbeta primers). Generated by immunoSEQ multiplex PCR, the TCRdb table keeps only in-frame clones and is missing some. The sample gives under 200,000 clones, about two thirds of which show up once; less than 5% is in the top ten. The sample comprised PBMCs. The receptors stem from a woman under 30 in good health and CMV-seropositive.

V is TRBV6-5 and J is TRBJ2-2, with D unclear. The V end lost 0 bases, the J end lost 4 bases, and 12 bases lay between the germline ends. This CDR3 region has 16 residues. Per the germline V gene, CDR1 is MNHEY and CDR2 is SVGAGI. CDR3 amino acids: CASSYSVPSGTGELFF. In DNA form, the CDR3 reads TGTGCCAGCAGTTACTCGGTCCCCTCGGGCACCGGGGAGCTGTTTTTT.

The table lists this clone with a count of one. The chain's CDR3 is CASSSGGAVGELFF. The CDR3 DNA sequence: TGTGCCAGCAGTAGCGGGGGGGCCGTCGGGGAGCTGTTTTTT. The chain joins TRBV13 to TRBJ2-2, with 11 bases lining up with TRBD2. The CDR3 length is 14 residues. CDR1 and CDR2 (germline): PRHDT, FYEKMQ (reference sequence). Germline trimming cut 6 bases from V and 7 bases from J; bases unmatched to any gene: 4.

The genes are TRBV7-8 and TRBJ1-2; no definite D call. The ends were cut back, 5 bases at V and 1 base at J, with 8 bases in the middle. The CDR3 covers 13 residues. Germline CDR1 and CDR2: SGHVS and FQNEAQ. CDR3 bases: TGTGCCAGCAGCAGCGGGGTTAACTATGGCTACACCTTC. It translates to CASSSGVNYGYTF.

This clone has just a few counts. This rearrangement joins TRBV29-1 to TRBJ2-7; TRBD2 might be the D (5 bases). Germline V CDR1 and CDR2: SQVTM, ANQGSEA. CDR3 size: 14 residues. The ends were cut back, 6 bases at V and 2 bases at J, with 17 bases in the middle. CDR3 nucleotide sequence: TGCAGCGTCGCGCAGAGGGCGGTAGCCTACGAGCAGTACTTC. It encodes CSVAQRAVAYEQYF.

The chain couples TRBV19 to TRBJ1-6, with 9 positions matching TRBD1. The CDR3 is 16 amino acids. Losses at the gene ends were 4 bases for V and 9 bases for J; bases not matched to a gene: 10. Germline V lookup: CDR1 LNHDA, CDR2 SQIVND (reference sequence). The CDR3 region has the DNA TGTGCCAGTAGTACACGTTCCGGGACAGGGCTTTCACCCCTCCACTTT. Protein: CASSTRSGTGLSPLHF.

With regard to this clone: The sample holds other DNA sequences that translate to the same CDR3. The chain carries TRBV9 and TRBJ1-2; D unresolved. CDR1 SGDLS and CDR2 YYNGEE come from the germline V gene. Trimming removed 3 bases at V and 2 bases at J, with 2 bases between. The CDR3 totals 11 residues. Here the CDR3 reads CASSANYGYTF. The CDR3 DNA reads TGTGCCAGCAGCGCAAACTATGGCTACACCTTC.

This clone has just one count. V gene TRBV11-2 combines with J gene TRBJ1-5, with 7 bases fitting TRBD1. Germline V gene data show CDR1 as SGHAT and CDR2 as FQNNGV. The V gene end was trimmed by 5 bases and the J gene end by 4 bases; junction bases not matched to a gene: 11. CDR3 size: 16 residues. The CDR3 region is CASSPRAGGGNQPQHF. CDR3 nucleotides: TGTGCCAGCAGCCCCAGAGCAGGGGGAGGTAATCAGCCCCAGCATTTT.

The chain combines TRBV7-9 with TRBJ2-1; the D gene is possibly TRBD1 (6 bases). Germline CDR1 reads SEHNR; CDR2 reads FQNEAQ (reference sequence). This CDR3 contains 17 residues. Trimming took 1 base from V and 3 from J, leaving 16 bases between them. DNA for the CDR3: TGTGCCAGCAGCTTAGTGTATGCAGGGGATCGCTACAATGAGCAGTTCTTC. Translation: CASSLVYAGDRYNEQFF. The entire variable domain, with the rest obtained from reference TRBV7-9 and TRBJ2-1, is as follows: DTGVSQNPRHKITKRGQNVTFRCDPISEHNRLYWYRQTLGQGPEFLTYFQNEAQLEKSRLLSDRFSAERPKGSFSTLEIQRTEQGDSAMYLCASSLVYAGDRYNEQFFGPGTRLTVL.

The chain couples TRBV30 to TRBJ2-5; the match to TRBD1 covers 10 bases. The trim removed 2 bases at V and 7 bases at J, leaving 10 bases unmatched. The germline gives CDR1 GTSNPN, CDR2 SVGIG (reference sequence). The CDR3 length is 15 residues. The chain's CDR3 is CAWSRDRGILGTQYF. DNA of the CDR3: TGTGCCTGGAGTCGGGACAGGGGTATTTTAGGGACCCAGTACTTC. Complete variable domain (other parts from reference TRBV30 and TRBJ2-5): SQTIHQWPATLVQPVGSPLSLECTVEGTSNPNLYWYRQAAGRGLQLLFYSVGIGQISSEVPQNLSASRPQDRQFILSSKKLLLSDSGFYLCAWSRDRGILGTQYFGPGTRLLVL.

The V call is TRBV2, the J call TRBJ2-7; D is perhaps TRBD1 (5 bases). Germline loops: CDR1 SNHLY, CDR2 FYNNEI. This CDR3 region has 11 residues. V lost 4 bases and J lost 4, with 5 bases in between. Written as DNA, the CDR3 is TGTGCCAGCAGTGCAGGGTACGAGCAGTACTTC. Its translation is CASSAGYEQYF.

The J gene is TRBJ2-3, the V gene TRBV27, with D perhaps TRBD2 (6 bases). The V gene lost 11 bases and the J gene lost 0 bases, with 18 bases spanning the gap. CDR1 and CDR2 (germline): MNHEY, SMNVEV (reference sequence). CDR3 length equals 15 residues. The CDR3 is CAVGELRGSTDTQYF. The CDR3 bases are TGTGCCGTCGGTGAACTGCGGGGAAGCACAGATACGCAGTATTTT.

The J gene is TRBJ2-1, the V gene TRBV2; 8 bases are shared with TRBD1. After removal of 5 bases from V and 5 bases from J, the junction contained 8 bases not matched to a gene. The CDR3 loop spans 15 amino acids. In germline, CDR1 is SNHLY, CDR2 FYNNEI. CDR3 sequence: CASSLGQAPNNEQFF. The CDR3 DNA sequence: TGTGCCAGCAGTTTGGGACAGGCACCGAACAATGAGCAGTTCTTC.

This clone has just a few counts. This chain links TRBV7-9 with TRBJ2-7; 12 positions agree with TRBD1. This CDR3 comprises 14 residues. The V and J ends lost 5 bases and 9 bases, in that order; junction bases with no gene match: 8. The germline V gene encodes CDR1 SEHNR and CDR2 FQNEAQ (reference sequence). DNA of the CDR3: TGTGCCAGCAGCCCGACCGGGACAGGGGGCGCGCAGTACTTC. The encoded protein is CASSPTGTGGAQYF.

CDR3 in amino acids: CASSNRGEGGYTF. DNA of the CDR3: TGTGCCAGCAGCAACAGGGGAGAAGGTGGCTACACCTTC. J is TRBJ1-2 and V is TRBV7-9, with TRBD1 identical over 7 bases. Trimming took 5 bases from V and 7 from J; bases not matched to a gene: 7. Germline assignment: CDR1 SEHNR and CDR2 FQNEAQ (reference sequence). The CDR3 sequence is 13 residues long.